This T cell receptor beta chain was sequenced for a study of Ad26.COV2.S vaccination and SARS-CoV-2 variants. Across the study: Donor participated within the Ad26.COV2.S arm of the COV1001 trial. Participants got Ad26.COV2.S intramuscularly, once or twice 56 days apart.

Clones were sequenced by immunoSEQ multiplex PCR, and TCRdb holds only the in-frame ones, with some missing. The repertoire holds around 450,000 clones, with about 88% as singletons. Noted treatment: roughly 19 received Ad26.COV2.S at low or high dose, single or two shots; about 5 received placebo; per-sample allocation not given. Day 63 after the first injection of vaccine or placebo was the sampling time. Within Boston, the person who donated was an adult of 18-55 years. Germline assignment: CDR1 MDHEN and CDR2 SYDVKM. With V trimmed by 0 bases and J by 6 bases, 3 bases remained unmatched. CDR3 length: 15 residues.

Source: peripheral blood, taken in a trial of Ad26.COV2.S vaccine versus placebo. The TCR originated in a person between 18 and 65 years old who received the Ad26.COV2.S COVID-19 vaccine or a placebo. The chain employs TRBV28 and TRBJ1-5; 9 bases match TRBD1. CDR3 amino acids: CASSLWDRGSQPQHF. The CDR3 coding sequence is TGTGCCAGCAGTTTATGGGACAGGGGAAGTCAGCCCCAGCATTTT.